The sequence of this T cell receptor beta chain was determined in a study of shared clonotypes between healthy human individuals. This clone was recorded once. Possible read error: a much larger clone is one base away. Genomic DNA came from about 90 million PBMCs in unsorted samples. Sequencing used immunoSEQ multiplex PCR; TCRdb keeps in-frame clones, though not all of them. The repertoire consists of fewer than 650,000 clones, with 76% occurring once and the leading ten covering about an eighth. This TCR was recovered from a middle-aged woman in good health. Some clones in this sample may be carry-over from other donors' samples. Input material: PBMCs.

The DNA for the CDR3 is TGTGCCAGCAGCTCAGACAGGGCGGAGACCCAGTACTTC. Encoded protein: CASSSDRAETQYF. The chain is built from TRBV7-7 and TRBJ2-5; 7 bases align to TRBD1. Trimming removed 4 bases from V and 5 bases from J; junction bases left unmatched: 4. Looked up from germline, CDR1 is SSHAT and CDR2 is FNYEAQ (reference sequence). The CDR3 is made up of 13 amino acids.